These T cell receptor beta chains were read from a single sample in a study of T-cell reconstitution after alpha-beta-depleted transplantation in children. TCRdb ran MiXCR on the PCR reads and lists one entry per CDR3 protein. The sample holds some 300,000 distinct CDR3 sequences, around a tenth seen once. The source material was PBMCs from the stem cell graft donor, sampled from the stem cell graft. Receptors were obtained from a human donor who donated a stem cell graft to a child with acute lymphoblastic leukemia. The CDR3 runs from the conserved cysteine through the conserved F or W. The order of the fields is J gene, V gene, clone size, D gene, CDR3 protein, CDR3 DNA. D genes are given only for firm matches. Expanded clones get a size class; other rows say once, few or many, or leave the size out.

>TRBJ2-4|TRBV12-3/TRBV12-4|-|-
CASSTGAGILNIQYF
TGTGCCAGCAGTACGGGCGCGGGGATCTTAAACATTCAGTACTTC
>TRBJ2-1|TRBV11-2|-|TRBD2
CASSLGASGRGSYNEQFF
TGTGCCAGCAGCTTAGGGGCTAGCGGGAGGGGCTCCTACAATGAGCAGTTCTTC
>TRBJ2-3|TRBV6-5|-|-
CASSYSGTGLDVSTDTQYF
TGTGCCAGCAGTTACTCCGGAACCGGACTCGACGTTAGCACAGATACGCAGTATTTT
>TRBJ1-2|TRBV15|many|TRBD1
CATSRGQGMKGYTF
TGTGCCACCAGCAGAGGACAGGGGATGAAGGGCTACACCTTC
>TRBJ2-2|TRBV19|few|-
CASTRTAANTGELFF
TGTGCCAGTACCAGGACAGCCGCGAACACCGGGGAGCTGTTTTTT
>TRBJ2-4|TRBV27|-|-
CASSLGSPRALIAKNIQYF
TGTGCCAGCAGTTTGGGTTCCCCCAGGGCCCTTATAGCCAAAAACATTCAGTACTTC
>TRBJ2-5|TRBV28|few|TRBD1
CASSPPDRAETQYF
TGTGCCAGCAGTCCCCCGGACAGGGCTGAGACCCAGTACTTC
>TRBJ2-2|TRBV2|many|TRBD1
CASTSDRAGELFF
TGTGCCAGCACGAGTGACAGGGCCGGGGAGCTGTTTTTT
>TRBJ1-2|TRBV29-1|few|-
CSVRGPVTTVPGGYTF
TGCAGCGTTCGGGGACCCGTGACGACCGTCCCCGGTGGCTACACCTTC
>TRBJ1-2|TRBV7-9|many|-
CASSYRDLAGYTF
TGTGCCAGCAGTTACCGGGACCTTGCGGGCTACACCTTC
>TRBJ2-7|TRBV6-5|few|-
CASSYGRRGDEQYF
TGTGCCAGCAGTTACGGACGCAGGGGCGACGAGCAGTACTTC
>TRBJ1-5|TRBV3-1|many|-
CASSQETEAAPQHF
TGTGCCAGCAGCCAAGAGACTGAGGCGGCGCCCCAGCATTTT
>TRBJ1-2|TRBV5-6|-|TRBD1
CASSSFGTGDSYGYTF
TGTGCCAGCAGCTCCTTTGGGACAGGGGACTCCTATGGCTACACCTTC
>TRBJ1-1|TRBV7-9|many|-
CASRGLNTEAFF
TGTGCCAGCAGGGGGTTGAACACTGAAGCTTTCTTT
>TRBJ2-1|TRBV7-8|few|-
CASSSVHEGFNEQFF
TGTGCCAGCAGTTCCGTCCATGAGGGGTTTAATGAGCAGTTCTTC
>TRBJ1-6|TRBV4-1|many|-
CASSQGSAMGAKSPLHF
TGCGCCAGCAGCCAAGGTTCGGCGATGGGGGCGAAGTCACCCCTCCACTTT
>TRBJ2-3|TRBV27|-|-
CASSLSPGTDTQYF
TGTGCCAGCAGTTTATCCCCCGGCACAGATACGCAGTATTTT
>TRBJ1-5|TRBV18|-|TRBD1
CASSPETGANQPQHF
TGTGCCAGCTCACCGGAGACAGGGGCCAATCAGCCCCAGCATTTT
>TRBJ2-7|TRBV7-8|few|-
CASSVSSSSSYEQYF
TGTGCCAGCAGCGTATCTAGCAGTAGCTCCTACGAGCAGTACTTC
>TRBJ2-1|TRBV12-3/TRBV12-4|few|-
CASSTRYGDEQFF
TGTGCCAGCAGTACCCGGTACGGCGATGAGCAGTTCTTC
>TRBJ2-5|TRBV7-9|few|TRBD1
CASSHRVTGGETQYF
TGTGCCAGCAGCCACAGGGTGACAGGGGGAGAGACCCAGTACTTC
>TRBJ2-7|TRBV7-2|-|-
CASSRRSGEQYF
TGTGCCAGCAGCCGTAGAAGCGGCGAGCAGTACTTC
>TRBJ2-5|TRBV15|many|TRBD2
CATSSSTSGMEETQYF
TGTGCCACCAGCAGCTCGACTAGCGGGATGGAGGAGACCCAGTACTTC